What follows are 22 T cell receptor beta chains derived from one specimen sequenced in a study of T cell changes during pregnancy in multiple sclerosis. Profiled with immunoSEQ multiplex PCR; TCRdb holds only in-frame clones, not every one. The sample holds tens of thousands of clones, around 90% seen once. The specimen comprised peripheral blood, sampled in the first trimester of pregnancy. The receptors were gathered from a female donor in good health, enrolled as a control in a pregnancy study.

The chain recombines TRBV5-1 with TRBJ1-4; 9 positions match TRBD1. The CDR3 consists of 16 residues. Trimming removed 4 bases from V and 8 bases from J; junction bases left unmatched: 12. Germline-derived CDR1 and CDR2 are SGHRS and YFSETQ. The CDR3 is CASSVGQTGGLEKLFF. CDR3 coding DNA: TGCGCCAGCAGCGTTGGGCAGACAGGGGGACTAGAAAAACTGTTTTTT.

The chain links TRBV29-1 to TRBJ2-3; 9 nucleotides agree with TRBD2. The CDR3 runs 14 residues. V was pared by 5 bases and J by 0 bases, with 3 bases of the junction left unmatched. Per germline, CDR1 SQVTM and CDR2 ANQGSEA. CDR3 loop: CSVRLAVSTDTQYF. The CDR3 DNA reads TGCAGCGTTAGACTAGCGGTTAGCACAGATACGCAGTATTTT.

The rearrangement links TRBV18 to TRBJ2-3; 8 bases match TRBD2. The germline V gene has CDR1 KGHSH and CDR2 LQKENI. The CDR3 runs to 17 residues. J gave up 5 bases and V 3 bases, and 13 bases lay outside the gene matches. The CDR3 bases are TGTGCCAGCTCACCTCTCGGGGGGGCCCAGGGAATAGATACGCAGTATTTT. This translates into CASSPLGGAQGIDTQYF.

This clone was counted a single time. The rearrangement uses TRBV11-3 and TRBJ2-7; 8 bases fit TRBD2. This CDR3 has 14 residues. Germline CDR1 is SGHNT and CDR2 is YENEEA. V lost 5 bases, J lost 5 bases, and 8 bases stayed unmatched. The CDR3 region has the DNA TGTGCCAGCAGCCCAAGCGGGAGTAAAAACGAGCAGTACTTC. This gives the protein CASSPSGSKNEQYF.

The chain joins TRBV29-1 to TRBJ2-3; 7 nucleotides align to TRBD2. The CDR3 covers 15 residues. V lost 4 bases, J lost 4 bases, and 11 bases stayed unmatched. CDR1 and CDR2 (germline): SQVTM, ANQGSEA. The DNA of the CDR3 is TGCAGCGTTGTAGGTACCAGCGGGGCCCCAGATACGCAGTATTTT. This encodes CSVVGTSGAPDTQYF.

The chain combines TRBV11-3 with TRBJ2-2, with a possible D match to TRBD1 (5 bases). Trimming stripped 5 bases from V and 1 base from J, with 17 bases between. The CDR3 has 17 residues. The germline V gene has CDR1 SGHNT and CDR2 YENEEA. CDR3: CASSHPSTTGNTGELFF. The CDR3 region has the DNA TGTGCCAGCAGCCACCCTTCTACTACAGGGAACACCGGGGAGCTGTTTTTT.

The genes are TRBV9 and TRBJ1-3; 7 bases align to TRBD1. The CDR3 runs to 17 residues. V was clipped by 4 bases and J by 4 bases; unmatched bases: 14. Germline V gene sequence: CDR1 SGDLS, CDR2 YYNGEE. The CDR3 DNA reads as TGTGCCAGCAGCTCTCGCTCGGGACAGACCACAGGAAACACCATATATTTT. Translated: CASSSRSGQTTGNTIYF.

The chain carries TRBV6-5 and TRBJ2-5; 9 bases are shared with TRBD2. The V and J ends lost 4 bases and 5 bases, in that order; junction bases with no gene match: 8. Germline V gene lookup returns CDR1 MNHEY and CDR2 SVGAGI. CDR3 length: 15 residues. Here the CDR3 DNA reads TGTGCCAGCAGTTCCCGGGCGGGGGGGAGGGAGACCCAGTACTTC. Translating gives CASSSRAGGRETQYF.

The chain carries TRBV29-1 and TRBJ1-2, with D tentatively TRBD1 (5 bases). CDR1 SQVTM and CDR2 ANQGSEA come from the germline V gene. This CDR3 has 12 amino acids. The V end lost 4 bases, the J end lost 8 bases, and 14 bases lay between the germline ends. CDR3 in DNA: TGCAGCGTTGGACAGTTTAGCTCGGGCTACACCTTC. Translation gives CSVGQFSSGYTF.

The genes are TRBV11-3 and TRBJ2-7; 9 bases match TRBD2. J was trimmed by 3 bases and V by 1 base; bases with no gene match: 7. The CDR3 runs to 16 residues. The germline V gene has CDR1 SGHNT and CDR2 YENEEA. This CDR3 is CASSLGLLAGHYEQYF. As DNA, the CDR3 is TGTGCCAGCAGCTTAGGGCTTCTAGCGGGACACTACGAGCAGTACTTC.

The chain has TRBV9 and TRBJ2-1; D ambiguous. CDR3 length: 15 residues. Per the germline V gene, CDR1 is SGDLS and CDR2 is YYNGEE. Trimming left V 0 bases short and J 7 bases short, with 14 bases between. This chain's CDR3 is CASSVGPRKRNEQFF. CDR3 in DNA: TGTGCCAGCAGCGTAGGTCCCAGGAAAAGGAATGAGCAGTTCTTC.

The chain has TRBV4-2 and TRBJ2-7; 11 bases line up with TRBD2. The trim removed 0 bases at V and 2 bases at J, leaving 12 bases unmatched. The CDR3 runs 19 residues. Germline CDR1 reads LGHNA; CDR2 reads YNFKEQ. CDR3 region: CASSQDQTSGGQIPYEQYF. CDR3 nucleotides: TGTGCCAGCAGCCAAGATCAAACTAGCGGGGGCCAGATCCCCTACGAGCAGTACTTC.

This rearrangement joins TRBV4-2 to TRBJ2-2, with D hard to call. The CDR3 consists of 16 residues. The V end lost 1 base, the J end lost 0 bases, and 9 bases lay between the germline ends. Per the germline V gene, CDR1 is LGHNA and CDR2 is YNFKEQ. CDR3 loop: CASSQVQVSNTGELFF. The CDR3 DNA reads TGTGCCAGCAGCCAAGTGCAGGTATCGAACACCGGGGAGCTGTTTTTT.

The V gene is TRBV19, the J gene TRBJ1-2, with D perhaps matching TRBD1 (6 bases). Germline V gene sequence: CDR1 LNHDA, CDR2 SQIVND (reference sequence). The CDR3 is 13 residues long. Between the trimmed V and J ends, which lost 4 bases and 8 bases, there was a span of 14 bases. This CDR3 is CASSTSTGFGYTF. DNA of the CDR3: TGTGCCAGTAGTACATCGACAGGATTCGGCTACACCTTC.

The J gene is TRBJ1-5, the V gene TRBV7-9, with D perhaps matching TRBD1 (5 bases). The CDR3 has 16 residues. V was shortened by 5 bases and J by 0 bases, with 14 bases between the two germline ends. Germline V gene data show CDR1 as SEHNR and CDR2 as FQNEAQ (reference sequence). The CDR3 spells CASSRPRAASNQPQHF. CDR3 coding DNA: TGTGCCAGCAGCCGACCCAGGGCAGCTAGCAATCAGCCCCAGCATTTT.

The gene calls are TRBV5-5 and TRBJ2-1, with 11 bases lining up with TRBD2. The V and J ends lost 3 bases and 2 bases, in that order; junction bases with no gene match: 1. This CDR3 is built from 15 residues. Germline loops: CDR1 SGHKS, CDR2 YYEKEE (reference sequence). CDR3 DNA: TGTGCCAGCAGCTCGACTAGCGGGGCCTACAATGAGCAGTTCTTC. Translation gives CASSSTSGAYNEQFF.

The count of this clone is one. The V call is TRBV11-3, the J call TRBJ1-2, with 9 bases that match TRBD1. The ends lost 6 bases at V and 1 base at J; junction bases unmatched: 12. CDR3 size: 17 residues. Germline V CDR1 and CDR2: SGHNT, YENEEA. The CDR3 region has the DNA TGTGCCAGCAGTCGTCCGGGACAGGGCCCCTTTAACTATGGCTACACCTTC. Translation gives CASSRPGQGPFNYGYTF.

V usage is TRBV27 and J usage is TRBJ2-3; no definite D call. The CDR3 spans 15 residues. Trimming removed 8 bases at V and 5 bases at J, with 20 bases between. In germline, CDR1 is MNHEY, CDR2 SMNVEV (reference sequence). CDR3 DNA sequence: TGTGCCAGCTCCCCTTCGCCCCGGTTCGGAGATACGCAGTATTTT. It translates to CASSPSPRFGDTQYF.

The genes are TRBV18 and TRBJ2-7; 13 bases line up with TRBD2. CDR3 size: 17 residues. Germline CDR1 KGHSH, CDR2 LQKENI. After removal of 3 bases from V and 0 bases from J, the junction contained 5 bases not matched to a gene. The CDR3 spells CASSPGTSGTASYEQYF. In DNA form, the CDR3 reads TGTGCCAGCTCACCCGGGACTAGCGGGACCGCCTCCTACGAGCAGTACTTC.

The V call is TRBV27, the J call TRBJ2-7, with 7 bases that match TRBD1. V was pared by 10 bases and J by 6 bases, with 6 bases of the junction left unmatched. The CDR3 sequence is 11 residues long. CDR1 is MNHEY and CDR2 is SMNVEV in the germline V gene (reference sequence). The CDR3 nucleotides are TGTGCCATTACAGACAGGGTCGAGCAGTACTTC. It specifies CAITDRVEQYF.

The chain is built from TRBV29-1 and TRBJ1-2; D uncertain. Germline assignment: CDR1 SQVTM and CDR2 ANQGSEA. The CDR3 covers 12 residues. The V gene lost 4 bases and the J gene lost 7 bases, with 13 bases spanning the gap. The CDR3 here is CSVGTVVLGYTF. The CDR3 nucleotides are TGCAGCGTTGGAACTGTAGTCCTTGGCTACACCTTC.

The genes are TRBV7-8 and TRBJ1-4, with D unclear. The CDR3 sequence is 17 residues long. V gave up 2 bases and J gave up 3 bases, with 16 bases separating them. In germline, CDR1 is SGHVS, CDR2 FQNEAQ. The CDR3: CASSLRSDVASNEKLFF. The CDR3 DNA follows: TGTGCCAGCAGCTTACGATCAGATGTAGCCTCTAATGAAAAACTGTTTTTT.